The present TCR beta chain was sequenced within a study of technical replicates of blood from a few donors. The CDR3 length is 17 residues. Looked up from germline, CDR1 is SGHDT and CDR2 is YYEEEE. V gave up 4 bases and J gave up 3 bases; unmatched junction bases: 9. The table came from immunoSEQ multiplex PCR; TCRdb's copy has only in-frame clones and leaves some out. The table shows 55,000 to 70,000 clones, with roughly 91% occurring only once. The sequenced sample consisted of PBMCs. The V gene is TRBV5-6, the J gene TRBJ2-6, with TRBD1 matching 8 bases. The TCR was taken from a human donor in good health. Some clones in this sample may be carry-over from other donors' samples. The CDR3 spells CASSPGTGTGGANVLTF. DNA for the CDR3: TGTGCCAGCAGCCCCGGGACAGGCACAGGTGGGGCCAACGTCCTGACTTTC.